The clone carrying this T cell receptor (beta chain) was picked up a small number of times. The antigen remains undetermined. The sample originates from a study of cytomegalovirus exposure and HLA in healthy donors. The study, taken as a whole, reports: In a later analysis, a missense DCLRE1C variant was linked to TCR beta V- and J-gene trimming. Some V segments, TRBV6-2 and TRBV6-3 among them, were indistinguishable and were therefore excluded. Relative to the roughly 690-donor mean, N-insertions were reportedly fewer in an Asian-associated ancestry cluster in a later analysis.

V shed 1 base, J shed 4 bases, and the junction held 5 bases outside the gene matches. Per the germline V gene, CDR1 is SGHTA and CDR2 is FQGNSA. The CDR3 sequence is 15 residues long. With 60 Vbeta and 13 Jbeta primers, the PCR was carried out. Data came from immunoSEQ multiplex PCR; TCRdb stores just in-frame clones and leaves some out. The table has 160,000 or so clones, more than 60% seen once. This chain connects TRBV7-2 to TRBJ1-2; 8 bases align to TRBD1. This clonotype originated in a man between 35 and 55 years old in good health and CMV-seronegative. The sample was PBMCs. CDR3 DNA: TGTGCCAGCAGCTTAGAGGCAGGGGGCCCCTATGGCTACACCTTC. Residues: CASSLEAGGPYGYTF.